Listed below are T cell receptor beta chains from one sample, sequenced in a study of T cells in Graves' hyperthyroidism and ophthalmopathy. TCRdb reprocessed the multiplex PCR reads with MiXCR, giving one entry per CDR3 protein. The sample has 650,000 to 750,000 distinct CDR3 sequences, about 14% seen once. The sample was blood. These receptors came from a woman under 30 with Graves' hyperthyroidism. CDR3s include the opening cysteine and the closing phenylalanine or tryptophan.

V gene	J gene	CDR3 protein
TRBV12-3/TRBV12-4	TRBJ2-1	CASSLPGKSSYNEQFF
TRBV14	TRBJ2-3	CASSHSTDTQYF
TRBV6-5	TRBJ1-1	CASSYSHSIPTEAFF
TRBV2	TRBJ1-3	CASRADVSSGNTIYF
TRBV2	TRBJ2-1	CASSEHGRNEQFF
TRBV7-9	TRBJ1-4	CASSSDVNEKLFF
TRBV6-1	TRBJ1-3	CASSIGRSGNTIYF
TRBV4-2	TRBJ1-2	CASSQELFSSNYGYTF
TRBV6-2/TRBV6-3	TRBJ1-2	CASSYRGRLTRTVNYGYTF
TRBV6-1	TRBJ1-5	CASTTGTNQPQHF
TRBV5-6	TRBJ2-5	CASRAHATGNQETQYF
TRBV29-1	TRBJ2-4	CSADGAFGAKNIQYF
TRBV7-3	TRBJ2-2	CASSPTQTSGRAGELFF
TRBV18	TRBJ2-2	CASSRQGSHTGELFF
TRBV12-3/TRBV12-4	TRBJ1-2	CASSAIRTDYGYTF
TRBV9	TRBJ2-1	CASSAGLAGVSEQFF
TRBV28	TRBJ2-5	CASSFIIRLGAKGTQYF
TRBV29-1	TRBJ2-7	CSVDYGTYEQYF
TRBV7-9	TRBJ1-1	CASSLGTSEAFF
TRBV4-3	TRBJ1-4	CASSQGERYYSPTNEKLFF
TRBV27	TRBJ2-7	CASSPRLAGPPYEQYF
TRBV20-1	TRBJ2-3	CSARGGAGNTQYF
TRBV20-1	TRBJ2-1	CSARAGINEQFF
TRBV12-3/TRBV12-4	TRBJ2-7	CASSHSGTAYEQYF
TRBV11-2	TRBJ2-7	CASSLVNEQYF
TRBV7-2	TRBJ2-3	CASSLALASLSTDTQYF
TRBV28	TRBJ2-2	CASSLGVSLAGELFF
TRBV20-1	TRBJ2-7	CSARVSSGVSYEQYF
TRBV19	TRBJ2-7	CASSIPGEGSTNEQYF
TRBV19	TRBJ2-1	CASSATVHNEQFF
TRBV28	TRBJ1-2	CASSLTGVGGYTF
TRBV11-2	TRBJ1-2	CASSLERMGGHGYTF
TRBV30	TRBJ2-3	CAWSGRAGVTDTQYF
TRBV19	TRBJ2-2	CASYRDRGNTGELFF
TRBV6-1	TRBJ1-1	CASSLDRPPTEAFF
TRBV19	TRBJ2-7	CASSPHGTSGSLTYEQYF
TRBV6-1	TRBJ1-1	CASSVRGGIWDTEAFF
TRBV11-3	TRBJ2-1	CAIRLAGDEQFF
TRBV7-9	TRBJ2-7	CASSHETYEQYF
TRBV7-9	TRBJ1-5	CASSLARGTPPYSNQPQHF
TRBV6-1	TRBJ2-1	CASSEAFGTYNEQFF
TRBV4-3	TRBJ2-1	CASSRKGVEGGTPSYNEQFF
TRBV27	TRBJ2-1	CASIQSLPGQGWVDEQFF
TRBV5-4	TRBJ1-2	CASSLEGVYSDYGYTF
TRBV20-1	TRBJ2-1	CSAKPIPGLGYNEQFF
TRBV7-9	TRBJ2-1	CASSFNLQRVAQDGEQFF
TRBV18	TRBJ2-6	CASSPPIGGRLSGANVLTF
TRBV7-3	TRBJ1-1	CASSLMPFGVLNTEAFF
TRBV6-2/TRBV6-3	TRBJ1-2	CASRTPTVYNGYTF
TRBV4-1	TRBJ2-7	CASSQAQGPYEQYF
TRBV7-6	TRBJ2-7	CASSFGTGSFYEQYF
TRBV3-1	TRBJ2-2	CASTTRRGVNTGELFF
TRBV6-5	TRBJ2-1	CASSWSTDNEQFF
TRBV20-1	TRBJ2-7	CSARTSMTYEQYF
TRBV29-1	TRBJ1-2	CSVGMAANYGYTF
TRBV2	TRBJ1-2	CASDRGNYGYTF
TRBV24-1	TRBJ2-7	CATSDPGQIADEQYF